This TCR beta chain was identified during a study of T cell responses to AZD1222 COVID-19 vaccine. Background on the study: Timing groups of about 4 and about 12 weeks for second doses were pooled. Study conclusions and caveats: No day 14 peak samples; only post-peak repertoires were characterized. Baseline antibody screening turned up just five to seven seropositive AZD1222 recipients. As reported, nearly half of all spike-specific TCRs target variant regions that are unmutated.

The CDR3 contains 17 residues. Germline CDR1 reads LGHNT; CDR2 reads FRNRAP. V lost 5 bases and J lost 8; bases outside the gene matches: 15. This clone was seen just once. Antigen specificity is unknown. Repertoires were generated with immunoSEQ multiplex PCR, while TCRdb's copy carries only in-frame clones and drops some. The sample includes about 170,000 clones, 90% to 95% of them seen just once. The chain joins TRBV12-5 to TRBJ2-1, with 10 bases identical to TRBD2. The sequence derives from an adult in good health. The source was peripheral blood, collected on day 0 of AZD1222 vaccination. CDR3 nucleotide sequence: TGTGCTAGTGGTCCAAGCACGGAGCGGGAGGGCCACCATGAGCAGTTCTTC. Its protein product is CASGPSTEREGHHEQFF.